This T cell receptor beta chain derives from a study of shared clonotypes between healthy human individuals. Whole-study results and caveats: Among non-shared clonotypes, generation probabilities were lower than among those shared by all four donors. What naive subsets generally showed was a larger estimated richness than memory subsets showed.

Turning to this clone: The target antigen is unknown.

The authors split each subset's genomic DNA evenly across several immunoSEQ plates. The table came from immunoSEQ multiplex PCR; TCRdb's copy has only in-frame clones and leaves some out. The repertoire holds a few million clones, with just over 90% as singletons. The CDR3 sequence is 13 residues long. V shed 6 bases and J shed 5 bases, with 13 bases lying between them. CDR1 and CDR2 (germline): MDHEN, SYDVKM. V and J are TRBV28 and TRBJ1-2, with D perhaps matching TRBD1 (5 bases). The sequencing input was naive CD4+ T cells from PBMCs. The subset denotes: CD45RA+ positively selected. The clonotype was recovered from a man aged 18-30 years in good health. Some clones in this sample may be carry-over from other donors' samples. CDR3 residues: CASRPQGEYGYTF. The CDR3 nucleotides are TGTGCCAGCAGACCCCAGGGAGAGTATGGCTACACCTTC.